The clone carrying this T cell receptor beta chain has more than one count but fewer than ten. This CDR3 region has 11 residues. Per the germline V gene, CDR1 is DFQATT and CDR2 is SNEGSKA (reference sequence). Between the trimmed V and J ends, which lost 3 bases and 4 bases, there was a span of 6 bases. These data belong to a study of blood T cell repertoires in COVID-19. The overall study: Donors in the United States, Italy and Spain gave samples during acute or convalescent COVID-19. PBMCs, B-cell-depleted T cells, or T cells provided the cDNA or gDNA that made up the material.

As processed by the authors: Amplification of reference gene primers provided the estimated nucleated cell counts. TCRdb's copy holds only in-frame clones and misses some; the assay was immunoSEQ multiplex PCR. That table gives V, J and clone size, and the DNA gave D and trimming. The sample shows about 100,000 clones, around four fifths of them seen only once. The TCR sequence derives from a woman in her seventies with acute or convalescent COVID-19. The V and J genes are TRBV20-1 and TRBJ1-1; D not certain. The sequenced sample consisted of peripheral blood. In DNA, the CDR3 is TGCAGTGCTAGGCGTATCACTGAAGCTTTCTTT. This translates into CSARRITEAFF.